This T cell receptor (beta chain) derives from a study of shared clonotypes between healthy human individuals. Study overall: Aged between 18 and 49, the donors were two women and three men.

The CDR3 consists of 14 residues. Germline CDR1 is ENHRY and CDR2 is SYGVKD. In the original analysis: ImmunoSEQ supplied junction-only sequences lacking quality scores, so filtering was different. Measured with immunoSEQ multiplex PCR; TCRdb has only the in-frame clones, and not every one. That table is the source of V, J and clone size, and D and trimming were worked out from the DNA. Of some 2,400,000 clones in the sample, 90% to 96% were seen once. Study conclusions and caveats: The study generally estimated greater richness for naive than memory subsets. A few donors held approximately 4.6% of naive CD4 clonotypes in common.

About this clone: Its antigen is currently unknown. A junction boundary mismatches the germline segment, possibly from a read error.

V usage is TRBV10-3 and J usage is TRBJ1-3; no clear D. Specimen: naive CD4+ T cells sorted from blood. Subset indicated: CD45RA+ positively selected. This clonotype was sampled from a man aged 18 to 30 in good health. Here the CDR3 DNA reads TGTGCCATCAGTCAGTCCAGCTCTGGAAACACCATATATTTT. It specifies CAISQSSSGNTIYF.